The entry below gives a single T cell receptor (beta chain) sequence along with its context. These data originate in a study of blood T cell repertoires in COVID-19. Overall study: The origin of the acute and convalescent COVID-19 samples was the United States, Italy and Spain.

CDR3 length: 13 residues. With 6 bases removed from V and 6 bases from J, the gap between germline ends came to 12 bases. CDR1 and CDR2 from the germline V gene are SNHLY and FYNNEI. Authors' data handling: Using reference gene primer amplification, nucleated cell counts were estimated. TCRdb's copy holds only in-frame clones and misses some; the assay was immunoSEQ multiplex PCR. That table supplies the V and J calls and clone size; D and trimming were determined from the DNA. The sample has 290,000 or so clones, about nine tenths seen once; the top ten hold more than 2%. J is TRBJ1-5 and V is TRBV2; D unclear. This receptor was identified in a man aged 18 to 29 with active or convalescent COVID-19. Source material: peripheral blood. In nucleotides, the CDR3 is TGTGCCAGCAGAAAGAGGGTAGGTCAGCCCCAGCATTTT. It encodes CASRKRVGQPQHF. Variable domain in full (rest from reference TRBV2 and TRBJ1-5): EPEVTQTPSHQVTQMGQEVILRCVPISNHLYFYWYRQILGQKVEFLVSFYNNEISEKSEIFDDQFSVERPDGSNFTLKIRSTKLEDSAMYFCASRKRVGQPQHFGDGTRLSIL.